Listed here are 30 T cell receptor beta chains from one sample, sequenced in a study of early T cells in non-severe SARS-CoV-2 infection. Using its own MiXCR run on the 5' RACE reads, TCRdb lists one record per CDR3 protein. The table includes about 27,000 distinct CDR3 sequences, 5.4% detected once. What was sequenced was whole blood. All receptors derive from an adult who was a healthcare worker with PCR-confirmed SARS-CoV-2 infection or an uninfected control (not recorded which).

This clonotype has only a few counts. The V gene is TRBV6-1, the J gene TRBJ1-5; unclear D gene. The CDR3 totals 12 residues. Looked up from germline, CDR1 is MNHNS and CDR2 is SASEGT. As DNA, the CDR3 is TGTGCTACCGCGGTTTGGGGAGGGCCCCAGCATTTT. This codes for CATAVWGGPQHF.

This clonotype was seen ten or more times. The rearrangement uses TRBV12-3 or TRBV12-4 and TRBJ2-1; 7 positions agree with TRBD2. V was pared by 1 base and J by 10 bases, with 7 bases of the junction left unmatched. This CDR3 region has 14 residues. The CDR3 DNA sequence: TGTGCCAGCAGTTTAGTGGGTCGGGGGGAAGAGCAGTTCTTC. Its translation is CASSLVGRGEEQFF.

This clonotype came up many times. The chain recombines TRBV6-5 with TRBJ2-6; 8 positions match TRBD1. The CDR3 length is 18 residues. V dropped 2 bases and J dropped 2; count of bases not matched to a gene: 8. Germline loops: CDR1 MNHEY, CDR2 SVGAGI. Here the CDR3 reads CASSYDGQGVPGANVLTF. The CDR3 DNA follows: TGTGCCAGCAGTTACGACGGACAGGGAGTTCCTGGGGCCAACGTCCTGACTTTC.

The rearrangement joins TRBV14 to TRBJ2-1; 10 bases fit TRBD1. The V and J ends lost 6 bases and 6 bases, in that order; junction bases with no gene match: 8. CDR1 is SGHDN and CDR2 is FVKESK in the germline V gene. The CDR3 runs to 15 residues. The CDR3 sequence is CASSPRTGGGNEQFF. CDR3 nucleotides: TGTGCCAGCAGTCCCCGGACAGGGGGGGGCAATGAGCAGTTCTTC.

This clonotype came up many times. The chain uses TRBV12-3 or TRBV12-4 and TRBJ1-1; D is possibly TRBD1 (5 bases). The CDR3 is made up of 15 amino acids. V gave up 4 bases and J gave up 1 base, with 13 bases separating them. As DNA, the CDR3 is TGTGCCAGCAGTTGGGGGATCAGGGAGAACACTGAAGCTTTCTTT. This translates into CASSWGIRENTEAFF.

By share of the sample, this clonotype is medium-sized. V and J are TRBV10-3 and TRBJ1-5; D not certain. Per the germline V gene, CDR1 is ENHRY and CDR2 is SYGVKD. V was trimmed by 3 bases and J by 3 bases, leaving 12 bases between them. CDR3 length equals 15 residues. The CDR3: CAISDRGASNQPQHF. CDR3 bases: TGTGCCATCAGTGACCGGGGAGCTTCCAATCAGCCCCAGCATTTT.

The chain uses TRBV7-9 and TRBJ1-1; D possibly corresponds to TRBD1 (6 bases). This CDR3 comprises 17 residues. Per germline, CDR1 SEHNR and CDR2 FQNEAQ (reference sequence). The V and J ends lost 1 base and 2 bases respectively, with 17 bases between them. CDR3 sequence reads: CASSLVPGEGFNTEAFF. CDR3 in DNA: TGTGCCAGCAGCTTAGTTCCAGGGGAAGGATTTAACACTGAAGCTTTCTTT.

This clonotype was recorded at least ten times. The rearrangement joins TRBV7-8 to TRBJ2-5; D is unclear. The V end lost 5 bases, the J end lost 7 bases, and 8 bases lay between the germline ends. The CDR3 contains 11 residues. CDR1 is SGHVS and CDR2 is FQNEAQ in the germline V gene. CDR3 residues: CASSTAWTQYF. The CDR3 DNA reads as TGTGCCAGCAGCACGGCATGGACCCAGTACTTC.

Ten or more counts support this clonotype. The rearrangement links TRBV19 to TRBJ2-3, with D unresolved. There are 14 residues in the CDR3. The germline CDR1 and CDR2 sequences are LNHDA and SQIVND (reference sequence). With 5 bases removed from V and 0 bases from J, the gap between germline ends came to 9 bases. CDR3 nucleotides: TGTGCCAGTAGTTCGGTGCCCAGCACAGATACGCAGTATTTT. Translated, it gives CASSSVPSTDTQYF.

This clonotype was found many times. The chain carries TRBV10-3 and TRBJ2-2, with TRBD1 matching over 8 bases. This CDR3 spans 15 amino acids. Germline CDR1 ENHRY, CDR2 SYGVKD. V shed 8 bases, J shed 6 bases, and the junction held 11 bases outside the gene matches. This chain's CDR3 is CAISPKDRESGELFF. In nucleotides, the CDR3 is TGTGCCATCTCGCCTAAGGACAGGGAGTCCGGGGAGCTGTTTTTT.

This clonotype was recorded at least ten times. The chain combines TRBV30 with TRBJ2-1, with 10 positions matching TRBD2. CDR3 length equals 13 residues. Germline V gives CDR1 GTSNPN, CDR2 SVGIG (reference sequence). V shed 4 bases, J shed 15 bases, and the junction held 12 bases outside the gene matches. CDR3 residues: CAWNLAGAPRPFF. In DNA, the CDR3 is TGTGCCTGGAATCTAGCGGGGGCCCCCCGTCCGTTCTTC.

In its sample, this clonotype ranks as medium-sized. J is TRBJ1-2 and V is TRBV6-6; no clear D gene. The CDR3 sequence is 13 residues long. The V and J ends lost 4 bases and 3 bases respectively, with 9 bases between them. Germline values: CDR1 MNHNY, CDR2 SVGAGI (reference sequence). CDR3 amino acids: CASSLRVDYGYTF. As DNA, the CDR3 is TGTGCCAGCAGTTTAAGGGTAGACTATGGCTACACCTTC.

This clonotype was counted only a few times. J is TRBJ2-3 and V is TRBV6-2 or TRBV6-3; TRBD2 aligns across 7 bases. The germline V gene has CDR1 MNHEY and CDR2 SVGEGT. V dropped 8 bases and J dropped 7; count of bases not matched to a gene: 12. This CDR3 has 14 residues. CDR3 nucleotide sequence: TGTGCCAGCGCTGGACTAGAGCGGTTATATACGCAGTATTTT. Amino acid sequence: CASAGLERLYTQYF.

V and J are TRBV7-9 and TRBJ2-7, with D possibly being TRBD1 or TRBD2 (5 bases each). The germline V and J ends were trimmed by 5 bases and 7 bases, with 27 bases remaining between them. Germline-derived CDR1 and CDR2 are SEHNR and FQNEAQ (reference sequence). There are 17 residues in the CDR3. As DNA, the CDR3 is TGTGCCAGCAGCCCCAATCTGCCAACGGCCCATGGGGGTGAGCAGTACTTC. Its translation is CASSPNLPTAHGGEQYF. Full variable domain (missing parts from reference TRBV7-9 and TRBJ2-7): DTGVSQNPRHKITKRGQNVTFRCDPISEHNRLYWYRQTLGQGPEFLTYFQNEAQLEKSRLLSDRFSAERPKGSFSTLEIQRTEQGDSAMYLCASSPNLPTAHGGEQYFGPGTRLTVT.

The V gene is TRBV7-6, the J gene TRBJ2-3; 12 bases map to TRBD1. CDR3 length: 16 amino acids. After removal of 5 bases from V and 5 bases from J, the junction contained 8 bases not matched to a gene. The V gene's germline CDR1 is SGHVS and CDR2 FNYEAQ. CDR3 DNA: TGTGCCAGCAGCCTTCGGGACAGGGGGCATCAAGATACGCAGTATTTT. Amino acid sequence: CASSLRDRGHQDTQYF. Based on the CDR3 plus reference TRBV7-6 and TRBJ2-3, the full variable domain is GAGVSQSPRYKVTKRGQDVALRCDPISGHVSLYWYRQALGQGPEFLTYFNYEAQQDKSGLPNDRFSAERPEGSISTLTIQRTEQRDSAMYRCASSLRDRGHQDTQYFGPGTRLTVL.

This clonotype was seen a handful of times. The gene calls are TRBV2 and TRBJ2-1, with D possibly matching TRBD1 (6 bases). Trimming cost V 4 bases and J 8 bases, with 18 bases left between them. CDR3 length: 15 residues. Per germline, CDR1 SNHLY and CDR2 FYNNEI. The CDR3 loop reads CASSVVGGHRDEQFF. The DNA of the CDR3 is TGTGCCAGCAGTGTCGTTGGGGGACACAGGGATGAGCAGTTCTTC.

In this sample, this clonotype is medium-sized. The rearrangement joins TRBV10-3 to TRBJ2-3, with D possibly matching TRBD2 (5 bases). Germline loops: CDR1 ENHRY, CDR2 SYGVKD. The CDR3 covers 15 residues. Trimming removed 2 bases from V and 1 base from J, with 10 bases in between. The CDR3 protein is CAISEEGIGTDTQYF. CDR3 nucleotides: TGTGCCATCAGTGAGGAGGGAATTGGCACAGATACGCAGTATTTT.

The chain couples TRBV5-6 to TRBJ1-1; no reliable D call. The CDR3 has 11 amino acids. V shed 0 bases and J shed 7 bases, with 4 bases lying between them. The germline V gene has CDR1 SGHDT and CDR2 YYEEEE. CDR3 sequence reads: CASSLGGEAFF. CDR3 DNA: TGTGCCAGCAGCTTGGGGGGTGAAGCTTTCTTT. The full variable domain, in which reference TRBV5-6 and TRBJ1-1 provide the parts outside the CDR3, is DAGVTQSPTHLIKTRGQQVTLRCSPKSGHDTVSWYQQALGQGPQFIFQYYEEEERQRGNFPDRFSGHQFPNYSSELNVNALLLGDSALYLCASSLGGEAFFGQGTRLTVV.

The V and J genes are TRBV27 and TRBJ2-3; 7 nucleotides line up with TRBD1. V was clipped by 4 bases and J by 0 bases; unmatched bases: 10. CDR1 is MNHEY and CDR2 is SMNVEV in the germline V gene (reference sequence). The CDR3 is made up of 17 amino acids. The CDR3: CASSSYRDRVSTDTQYF. As DNA, the CDR3 is TGTGCCAGCAGTTCATACCGGGACAGAGTTAGCACAGATACGCAGTATTTT.

This clonotype counts as medium-sized. The chain couples TRBV20-1 to TRBJ1-4; 8 bases are shared with TRBD1. The V segment lost 0 bases and the J segment 8 bases; nucleotides outside the gene matches: 5. The CDR3 has 14 residues. CDR1 is DFQATT and CDR2 is SNEGSKA in the germline V gene (reference sequence). The CDR3 DNA is TGCAGTGCTAGAGACAGGGGGCCGGGGGAAAAACTGTTTTTT. Amino acid sequence: CSARDRGPGEKLFF.

This clonotype was detected a few times. The rearrangement links TRBV5-4 to TRBJ2-5; D gene unclear. The CDR3 runs to 14 residues. V lost 3 bases and J lost 1, with 10 bases in between. Germline CDR1 and CDR2: SGHNT and YYREEE (reference sequence). CDR3 in DNA: TGTGCCAGCAGCTCCCCCAAACGCCAAGAGACCCAGTACTTC. This gives the protein CASSSPKRQETQYF.

This clonotype ranks as medium-sized. The chain is built from TRBV12-5 and TRBJ2-1; no reliable D call. The V gene lost 7 bases and the J gene lost 4 bases, with 8 bases spanning the gap. CDR1 and CDR2 (germline): LGHNT, FRNRAP. The CDR3 runs 12 residues. CDR3 loop: CASDSDYNEQFF. The CDR3 DNA sequence: TGTGCTAGTGACAGCGATTACAATGAGCAGTTCTTC. Filled out from reference TRBV12-5 and TRBJ2-1, the complete variable domain reads DARVTQTPRHKVTEMGQEVTMRCQPILGHNTVFWYRQTMMQGLELLAYFRNRAPLDDSGMPKDRFSAEMPDATLATLKIQPSEPRDSAVYFCASDSDYNEQFFGPGTRLTVL.

The gene calls are TRBV10-3 and TRBJ2-1; 10 nucleotides match TRBD2. J gave up 7 bases and V 7 bases, and 13 bases lay outside the gene matches. Germline loops: CDR1 ENHRY, CDR2 SYGVKD. The CDR3 sequence is 16 residues long. CDR3 nucleotide sequence: TGTGCCATCAACGAGCGGGAGGGCCAAGGGCTGAATGAGCAGTTCTTC. Protein product: CAINEREGQGLNEQFF.

V and J are TRBV5-1 and TRBJ2-5, with 8 positions matching TRBD2. In germline, CDR1 is SGHRS, CDR2 YFSETQ. V shed 4 bases and J 5 bases; nucleotides not matched to a gene: 10. The CDR3 has 15 amino acids. The CDR3 region is CASSVGAGAGETQYF. The CDR3 DNA sequence: TGCGCCAGCAGCGTCGGAGCGGGGGCGGGTGAGACCCAGTACTTC.

This clonotype was counted many times. This chain links TRBV9 with TRBJ1-1; D might be TRBD1 (5 bases). V was clipped by 0 bases and J by 4 bases, with 10 bases between them. CDR1 is SGDLS, CDR2 YYNGEE, per germline. The CDR3 is 14 amino acids. CDR3 in DNA: TGTGCCAGCAGCGTAGGGGGCGTCGGCACTGAAGCTTTCTTT. This sequence encodes CASSVGGVGTEAFF.

This clonotype was seen many times. The chain has TRBV19 and TRBJ2-1; the D is unclear. This CDR3 comprises 15 residues. V lost 5 bases and J lost 5, with 16 bases in between. Germline CDR1 LNHDA, CDR2 SQIVND (reference sequence). The CDR3 sequence: CASSPLRSLNNEQFF. The CDR3 DNA sequence: TGTGCCAGTAGTCCCCTCAGGTCTCTCAACAATGAGCAGTTCTTC. The full variable domain, its missing parts supplied by reference TRBV19 and TRBJ2-1, is DGGITQSPKYLFRKEGQNVTLSCEQNLNHDAMYWYRQDPGQGLRLIYYSQIVNDFQKGDIAEGYSVSREKKESFPLTVTSAQKNPTAFYLCASSPLRSLNNEQFFGPGTRLTVL.

The gene calls are TRBV6-5 and TRBJ1-1; D not certain. V was pared by 7 bases and J by 5 bases, with 11 bases between. The CDR3 has 12 residues. From germline, CDR1 is MNHEY and CDR2 SVGAGI. Here the CDR3 reads CASNTVGTEAFF. CDR3 coding DNA: TGTGCCAGCAATACAGTGGGAACTGAAGCTTTCTTT.

V gene TRBV30 combines with J gene TRBJ2-2, with TRBD2 matching 10 bases. The CDR3 has 14 residues. The V gene end was trimmed by 4 bases and the J gene end by 6 bases; junction bases not matched to a gene: 5. Germline CDR1 GTSNPN, CDR2 SVGIG (reference sequence). The DNA for the CDR3 is TGTGCCTGGACCCTAGCGGGAGCCCCCGGGGAGCTGTTTTTT. This translates into CAWTLAGAPGELFF.

The V call is TRBV6-5, the J call TRBJ2-3; D gene unclear. Germline CDR1 reads MNHEY; CDR2 reads SVGAGI. Trimming took 0 bases from V and 2 from J, leaving 9 bases between them. The CDR3 has 15 amino acids. Here the CDR3 reads CASSYSFGDTDTQYF. CDR3 in DNA: TGTGCCAGCAGTTACTCCTTTGGGGACACAGATACGCAGTATTTT.

This clonotype has at least ten counts. The V gene is TRBV5-1, the J gene TRBJ1-1; D unclear. The ends were cut back, 7 bases at V and 0 bases at J, with 7 bases in the middle. CDR1 is SGHRS, CDR2 YFSETQ, per germline. CDR3 length: 12 residues. CDR3 bases: TGCGCCAGCCGCCAGATGAACACTGAAGCTTTCTTT. This gives the protein CASRQMNTEAFF.